This T cell receptor beta chain was retrieved from a study of Graves' ophthalmopathy and Graves' hyperthyroidism. CDR3 regions of TCR beta were amplified from RNA transcripts. The first-round RT-PCR employed HTBI primers together with the Qiagen OneStep RT-PCR kit. A multiplex PCR was then performed as the second round. TCRdb fed the multiplex PCR reads into MiXCR, producing one record per CDR3 protein. The sample includes 600,000 to 950,000 distinct CDR3 sequences, roughly two fifths of them seen just once. The table lists this clonotype with many counts. Trimming took 2 bases from V and 4 from J, leaving 12 bases between them. The CDR3 covers 15 residues. Germline lookup yields CDR1 LNHDA and CDR2 SQIVND (reference sequence).

Sequences were obtained from peripheral blood. The rearrangement links TRBV19 to TRBJ1-5; D is ambiguous. This sequence originates from an adult man with Graves' ophthalmopathy. The CDR3, as DNA: TGTGCCAGTAGTATAAGGTTCAGTCAAAATCAGCCCCAGCATTTT. Protein: CASSIRFSQNQPQHF. The whole variable domain, filled in from reference TRBV19 and TRBJ1-5, reads DGGITQSPKYLFRKEGQNVTLSCEQNLNHDAMYWYRQDPGQGLRLIYYSQIVNDFQKGDIAEGYSVSREKKESFPLTVTSAQKNPTAFYLCASSIRFSQNQPQHFGDGTRLSIL.